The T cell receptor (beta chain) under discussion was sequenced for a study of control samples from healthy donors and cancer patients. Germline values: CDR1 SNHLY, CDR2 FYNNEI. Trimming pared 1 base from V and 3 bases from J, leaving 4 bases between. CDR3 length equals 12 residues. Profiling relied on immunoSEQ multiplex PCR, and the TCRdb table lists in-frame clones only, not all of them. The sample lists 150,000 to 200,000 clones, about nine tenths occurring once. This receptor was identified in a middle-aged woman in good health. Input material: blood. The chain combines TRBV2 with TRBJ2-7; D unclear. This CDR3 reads CASSEGIYEQYF. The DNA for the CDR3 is TGTGCCAGCAGTGAAGGGATCTACGAGCAGTACTTC.